This T cell receptor (beta chain) originates from a study of cytomegalovirus exposure and HLA in healthy donors. Overall study results and limits: A prior analysis recorded that most TCR beta V segments were productive about 90% or about 30% of the time. Donor immune exposure was known only as CMV serostatus. Reportedly, diagnosis of cytomegalovirus status by the classifier showed high specificity and sensitivity.

Amplification used 60 Vbeta primers and 13 Jbeta primers. Some clones are missing from TCRdb's copy, which holds only in-frame ones; the method was immunoSEQ multiplex PCR. The sample holds about 170,000 clones, roughly 72% seen once. V was pared by 4 bases and J by 7 bases, with 14 bases between. There are 14 residues in the CDR3. The germline V gene has CDR1 SEHNR and CDR2 FQNEAQ (reference sequence). This clone appeared a few times. What it recognizes is unknown. Donors counted as nominally healthy when sampled, yet unrecorded immune exposures were likely. The sequence was collected from a woman aged 30 to 39 in good health and CMV-seropositive. The rearrangement joins TRBV7-9 to TRBJ1-5, with D uncertain. The sample was PBMCs. The CDR3 DNA reads TGTGCCAGCAGCTCGTCGGGGTCAGAGCAGCCCCAGCATTTT. This codes for CASSSSGSEQPQHF. Combining the CDR3 with reference TRBV7-9 and TRBJ1-5 gives the whole variable domain DTGVSQNPRHKITKRGQNVTFRCDPISEHNRLYWYRQTLGQGPEFLTYFQNEAQLEKSRLLSDRFSAERPKGSFSTLEIQRTEQGDSAMYLCASSSSGSEQPQHFGDGTRLSIL.